What follows are 11 T cell receptor beta chains derived from one specimen sequenced in a study of early stage breast cancer tumors. Produced via immunoSEQ multiplex PCR; TCRdb's table is partial and in-frame only. This sample yields about 72,000 clones, of which approximately 80% are seen a single time; 3.5% belongs to the top ten. The sequencing input was blood. The receptors were gathered from a person in their sixties with breast cancer.

This clone was counted only a few times. J is TRBJ1-1 and V is TRBV9; possible D gene TRBD1, 5 bases. Trimming stripped 3 bases from V and 2 bases from J, with 14 bases between. In germline, CDR1 is SGDLS, CDR2 YYNGEE. The CDR3 runs 15 residues. CDR3 coding DNA: TGTGCCAGCAGCGGGCAGGGAATGGGAAACACTGAAGCTTTCTTT. Protein sequence: CASSGQGMGNTEAFF. Drawing the rest from reference TRBV9 and TRBJ1-1, the complete variable domain is DSGVTQTPKHLITATGQRVTLRCSPRSGDLSVYWYQQSLDQGLQFLIQYYNGEERAKGNILERFSAQQFPDLHSELNLSSLELGDSALYFCASSGQGMGNTEAFFGQGTRLTVV.

The chain links TRBV7-2 to TRBJ1-4, with 7 bases fitting TRBD1. Germline lookup yields CDR1 SGHTA and CDR2 FQGNSA. The V and J ends lost 4 bases and 5 bases, in that order; junction bases with no gene match: 10. The CDR3 totals 16 residues. CDR3 in DNA: TGTGCCAGCAGCTCTGCTCCTACAGGGGTAAATGAAAAACTGTTTTTT. Its translation: CASSSAPTGVNEKLFF.

This clone was counted between two and nine times. The chain couples TRBV6-6 to TRBJ2-1, with D unclear. V lost 6 bases and J lost 8, with 8 bases in between. From germline, CDR1 is MNHNY and CDR2 SVGAGI (reference sequence). The length of the CDR3 is 11 residues. The CDR3 reads CASSRRDEQFF. The CDR3 DNA reads TGTGCCAGCAGCCGCCGGGATGAGCAGTTCTTC.

The chain carries TRBV9 and TRBJ1-4; weak D call: TRBD1 (6 bases). CDR1 and CDR2 (germline): SGDLS, YYNGEE. Trimming took off 4 bases at V and 0 bases at J, with 10 bases between the two ends. This CDR3 is 15 amino acids long. The CDR3 loop is CASSTQGSTNEKLFF. DNA for the CDR3: TGTGCCAGCAGCACACAGGGTTCAACTAATGAAAAACTGTTTTTT.

This chain links TRBV6-5 with TRBJ2-5; no definite D call. The V gene lost 8 bases and the J gene lost 4 bases, with 8 bases spanning the gap. CDR3 length: 11 amino acids. Germline assignment: CDR1 MNHEY and CDR2 SVGAGI. Here the CDR3 reads CASSPGETQYF. Written as DNA, the CDR3 is TGTGCCAGCTCCCCCGGAGAGACCCAGTACTTC.

The rearrangement links TRBV9 to TRBJ2-5, with 16 positions matching TRBD2. The V gene end was trimmed by 4 bases and the J gene end by 2 bases; junction bases not matched to a gene: 8. Germline V lookup: CDR1 SGDLS, CDR2 YYNGEE. The length of the CDR3 is 18 residues. In nucleotides, the CDR3 is TGTGCCAGCAGCTTCGGGACTAGCGGGAGGGCCGGGCAAGAGACCCAGTACTTC. It encodes CASSFGTSGRAGQETQYF.

This clone was counted a single time. The CDR3 DNA is TGCAGCGTTGATGCCGGGGTCGGGGCCAATGAGCAGTTCTTC. Translation gives CSVDAGVGANEQFF. The rearrangement joins TRBV29-1 to TRBJ2-1, with D tentatively TRBD1 or TRBD2 (5 bases each). The CDR3 is made up of 14 amino acids. CDR1 and CDR2 (germline): SQVTM, ANQGSEA. V lost 3 bases, J lost 6 bases, and 15 bases lay in between.

The rearrangement joins TRBV5-1 to TRBJ1-4; D is undetermined. Trimming took off 0 bases at V and 4 bases at J, with 7 bases between the two ends. The CDR3 sequence is 14 residues long. CDR1 and CDR2 from the germline V gene are SGHRS and YFSETQ. The DNA of the CDR3 is TGCGCCAGCAGCTTGGTTGGCGGTAATGAAAAACTGTTTTTT. This sequence encodes CASSLVGGNEKLFF.

This chain uses TRBV5-1 with TRBJ1-6, with 7 nucleotides matching TRBD1. CDR1 and CDR2 from the germline V gene are SGHRS and YFSETQ. The V and J ends lost 4 bases and 10 bases, in that order; junction bases with no gene match: 8. The CDR3 totals 14 residues. The CDR3 region is CASSVDRSGSPLHF. The CDR3 DNA is TGCGCCAGCAGCGTGGACAGGTCGGGGTCACCCCTCCACTTT.

The rearrangement uses TRBV25-1 and TRBJ1-4; D unresolved. The CDR3 extends over 11 amino acids. Germline loops: CDR1 MGHDK, CDR2 SYGVNS. Between the trimmed V and J ends, which lost 3 bases and 16 bases, there was a span of 12 bases. The CDR3 DNA reads TGTGCCAGCAGTGAGCTAGGGAGGTGGTTTTTT. It is translated as CASSELGRWFF.

The genes are TRBV7-3 and TRBJ1-1, with unresolved D. The germline V and J ends were trimmed by 5 bases and 4 bases, with 14 bases remaining between them. The CDR3 has 14 residues. Per the germline V gene, CDR1 is SGHTA and CDR2 is FQGTGA. CDR3 sequence: CASSLGFRATEAFF. For the CDR3, the DNA is TGTGCCAGCAGCCTCGGTTTTAGGGCCACTGAAGCTTTCTTT.